Following are 2 T cell receptor beta chains from one sample sequenced in a study of T cells of healthy individuals (dated 2018 in TCRdb). The library was produced with 5' RACE. Sequencing used an Illumina MiSeq. TCRdb reran the public reads through fastp at Q25 and MiXCR, keeping productive beta chains. Each entry is one CDR3 protein sequence, shown with its most common DNA and genes. Across this sample there are more than 60,000 distinct CDR3 sequences, with roughly 15% seen only once. The ten largest clonotypes hold approximately 4.8% of the sample. The receptors were sampled from a human donor in good health.

This clonotype was counted between two and nine times. V usage is TRBV14 and J usage is TRBJ2-2, with unresolved D. From germline, CDR1 is SGHDN and CDR2 FVKESK. Trimming shortened V by 1 base and J by 6 bases, and 6 bases separated the two germline ends. The CDR3 loop spans 13 amino acids. The CDR3: CASSQVRAGELFF. The CDR3 DNA reads TGTGCCAGCAGCCAAGTAAGGGCCGGGGAGCTGTTTTTT.

The V and J genes are TRBV5-1 and TRBJ2-5; a possible D gene is TRBD1 (5 bases). The V gene's germline CDR1 is SGHRS and CDR2 YFSETQ. The CDR3 consists of 14 residues. Trimming removed 0 bases at V and 6 bases at J, with 12 bases between. As DNA, the CDR3 is TGCGCCAGCAGCTTGGTAGGGGTTCAGAAGACCCAGTACTTC. Its protein is CASSLVGVQKTQYF.